This T cell receptor beta chain originates from a study of T cell responses to AZD1222 COVID-19 vaccine. Only in-frame clones appear in the TCRdb table, and some are missing; sequencing was by immunoSEQ multiplex PCR. The data contain more than 150,000 clones, approximately 91% of them seen just once; the ten biggest clones take up around 1.9%. Trimming removed 0 bases from V and 7 bases from J, with 11 bases in between. The germline V gene encodes CDR1 SGHDT and CDR2 YYEEEE. This CDR3 is built from 15 residues. The V gene is TRBV5-6, the J gene TRBJ1-6; D might be TRBD1 (6 bases). This sequence was found in an adult who received the AZD1222 COVID-19 vaccine. The sample in question was peripheral blood, obtained 28 days after the second AZD1222 dose. The CDR3 spells CASSLDWGANSPLHF. In DNA, the CDR3 is TGTGCCAGCAGCTTGGATTGGGGGGCAAATTCACCCCTCCACTTT.